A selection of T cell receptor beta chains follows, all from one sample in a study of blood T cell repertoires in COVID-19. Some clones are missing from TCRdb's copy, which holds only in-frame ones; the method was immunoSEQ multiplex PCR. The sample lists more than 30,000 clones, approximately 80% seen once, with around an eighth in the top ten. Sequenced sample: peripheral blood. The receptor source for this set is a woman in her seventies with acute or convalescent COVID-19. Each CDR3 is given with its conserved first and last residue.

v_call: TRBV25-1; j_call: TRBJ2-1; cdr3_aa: CASSAPTSGRAFSEQFF
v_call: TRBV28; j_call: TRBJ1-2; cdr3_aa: CASSFKRVRGGYTF
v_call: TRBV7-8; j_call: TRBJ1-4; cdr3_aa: CASRTRAGKATNEKLFF
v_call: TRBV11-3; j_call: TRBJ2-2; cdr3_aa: CASSPGDELFF
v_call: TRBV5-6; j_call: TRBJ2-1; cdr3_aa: CASSLFYLAGGHYNEQFF
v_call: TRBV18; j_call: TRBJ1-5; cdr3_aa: CASSPSQGGEKPQHF
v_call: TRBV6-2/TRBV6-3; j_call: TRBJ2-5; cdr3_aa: CASSYWASGTLGETQYF
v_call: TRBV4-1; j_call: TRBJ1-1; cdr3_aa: CASSRPGNTEAFF
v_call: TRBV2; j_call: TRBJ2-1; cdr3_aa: CASRLALDEQFF
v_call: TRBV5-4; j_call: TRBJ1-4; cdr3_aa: CASSLRQTNEKLFF
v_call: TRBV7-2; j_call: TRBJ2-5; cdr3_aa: CASSPPDRGTTQYF
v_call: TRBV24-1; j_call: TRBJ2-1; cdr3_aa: CATKSGYNEQFF
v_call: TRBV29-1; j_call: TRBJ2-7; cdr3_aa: CSVEGGGTGVWGEQYF
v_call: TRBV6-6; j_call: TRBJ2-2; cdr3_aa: CASSSSGARGPGELFF
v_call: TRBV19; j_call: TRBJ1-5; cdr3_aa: CASNPRQSNQPQHF
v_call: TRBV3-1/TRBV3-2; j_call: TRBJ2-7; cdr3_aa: CASSKRDSSYEQYF
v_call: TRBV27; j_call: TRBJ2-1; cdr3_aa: CASSPERLAGSNAPEQFF
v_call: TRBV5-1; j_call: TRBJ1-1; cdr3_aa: CASSRAGTGDTEAFF
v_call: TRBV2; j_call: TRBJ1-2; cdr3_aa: CASSVDRVSYTF
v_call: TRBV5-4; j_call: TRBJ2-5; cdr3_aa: CASSPGLAGKETQYF
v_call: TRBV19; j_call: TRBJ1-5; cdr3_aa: CASSIDLLGGPGFQPQHF
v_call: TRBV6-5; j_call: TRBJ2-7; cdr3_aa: CASSSTSGEEQYF
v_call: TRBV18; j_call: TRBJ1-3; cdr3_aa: CASSPQQPRDRVSGNTIYF
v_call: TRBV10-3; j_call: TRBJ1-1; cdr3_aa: CAISGQGFTEAFF
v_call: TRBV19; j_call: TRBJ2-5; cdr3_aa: CATAPTGGNGETQYF
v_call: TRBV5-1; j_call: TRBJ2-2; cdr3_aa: CASSQGTTTGELFF
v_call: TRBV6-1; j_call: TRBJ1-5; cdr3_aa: CASSDFGRGSQPQHF
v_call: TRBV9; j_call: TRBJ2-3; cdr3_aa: CASSAFTDTQYF
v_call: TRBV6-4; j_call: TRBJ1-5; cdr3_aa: CASSPGQGTHQPQHF
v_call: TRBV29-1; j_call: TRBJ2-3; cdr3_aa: CSVERQGTDTQYF
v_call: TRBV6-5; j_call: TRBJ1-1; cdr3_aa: CASSPSAGWNIGAFF
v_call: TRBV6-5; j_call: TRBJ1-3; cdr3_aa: CASTRQGGRNTIYF
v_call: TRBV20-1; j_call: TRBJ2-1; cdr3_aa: CSASREVINNEQFF
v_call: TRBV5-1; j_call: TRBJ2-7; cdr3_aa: CASSWGTGDYEQYF
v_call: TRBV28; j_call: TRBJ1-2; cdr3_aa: CASSSDRGGYTF
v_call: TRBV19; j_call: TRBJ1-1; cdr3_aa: CASSGGQGRGTEAFF
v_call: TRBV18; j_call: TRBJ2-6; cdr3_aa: CASSKPAPGQSLWANVLTF
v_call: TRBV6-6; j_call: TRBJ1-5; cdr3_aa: CASSLDTSNQPQHF
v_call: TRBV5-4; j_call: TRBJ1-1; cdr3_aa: CASSLADRGHTEAFF
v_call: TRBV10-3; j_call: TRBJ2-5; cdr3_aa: CAISGAMRETQYF
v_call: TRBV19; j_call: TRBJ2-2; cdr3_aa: CASSILAGTGELFF
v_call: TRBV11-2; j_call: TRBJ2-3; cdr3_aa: CASSVSFSGRATNTQYF
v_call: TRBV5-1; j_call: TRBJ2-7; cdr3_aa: CASSWDRTYEQYF
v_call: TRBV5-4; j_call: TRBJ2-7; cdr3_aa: CASSRQDSYEQYF
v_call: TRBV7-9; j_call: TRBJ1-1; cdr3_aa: CASSLIRGRNTEAFF
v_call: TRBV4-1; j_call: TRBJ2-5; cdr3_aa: CASSAGQGVQETQYF
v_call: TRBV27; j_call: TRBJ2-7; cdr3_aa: CASKGRVGEQYF
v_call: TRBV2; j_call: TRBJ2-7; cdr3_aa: CASRLQSYEQYF
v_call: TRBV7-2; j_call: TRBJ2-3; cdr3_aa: CASSLARLAGGSADTQYF
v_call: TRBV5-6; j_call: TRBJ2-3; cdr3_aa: CASTPGAGGHTDTQYF
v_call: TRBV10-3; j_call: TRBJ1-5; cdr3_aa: CAISERGGNQPQHF
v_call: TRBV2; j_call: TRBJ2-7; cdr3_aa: CASSDREYYEQYF
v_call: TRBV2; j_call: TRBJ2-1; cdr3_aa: CASSDPGTNFF
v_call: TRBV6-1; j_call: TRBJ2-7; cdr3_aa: CASSPGEDVEQYF
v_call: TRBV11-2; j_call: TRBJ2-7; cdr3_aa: CASSQNPRGLKDEQYF
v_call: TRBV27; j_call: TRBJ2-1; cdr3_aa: CASSPPNSRLAGVANEQFF
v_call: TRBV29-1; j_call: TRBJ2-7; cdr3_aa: CSVEGSPTSGSYEQYF
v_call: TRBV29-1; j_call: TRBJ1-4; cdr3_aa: CSVGRQPNEKLFF
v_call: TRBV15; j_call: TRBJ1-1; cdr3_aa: CATRGQGAPEAFF